Below, 8 T cell receptor beta chains from the same sample are listed, as sequenced in a study of T cell repertoires in ileal Crohn's disease. Libraries were prepared by immunoSEQ multiplex PCR; TCRdb keeps only in-frame clonotypes and omits some of them. The repertoire holds 5,000 or so clones, with about nine tenths as singletons. The sequenced material came from ileal tissue. The receptors were sampled from an adult with Crohn's disease.

On this clone: In the same sample, other DNA sequences code for this CDR3. The V gene is TRBV30, the J gene TRBJ1-1; D possibly corresponds to TRBD1 (5 bases). Germline values: CDR1 GTSNPN, CDR2 SVGIG (reference sequence). This CDR3 comprises 13 residues. V was trimmed by 3 bases and J by 0 bases, leaving 8 bases between them. The CDR3 sequence: CAWRTALNTEAFF. The CDR3 region has the DNA TGTGCCTGGAGGACAGCCTTGAACACTGAAGCTTTCTTT.

The CDR3 spells CASSPRDSGKRFVGSNQPQHF. Here the CDR3 DNA reads TGTGCCAGCTCACCCCGGGACAGTGGGAAGAGGTTCGTTGGTAGCAATCAGCCCCAGCATTTT. V gene TRBV18 combines with J gene TRBJ1-5; 7 positions agree with TRBD1. The CDR3 is 21 residues long. The junction had 20 bases not matched to a gene; V was cut back by 3 bases and J by 0 bases. Germline loops: CDR1 KGHSH, CDR2 LQKENI.

V gene TRBV7-2 combines with J gene TRBJ2-3; 7 bases are shared with TRBD2. Unmatched junction bases numbered 8, after V lost 5 bases and J lost 3 bases. This CDR3 has 15 amino acids. Germline V gene lookup returns CDR1 SGHTA and CDR2 FQGNSA. CDR3: CASSPSAGVTDTQYF. CDR3 nucleotide sequence: TGTGCCAGCAGCCCCTCCGCGGGGGTAACAGATACGCAGTATTTT.

The rearrangement joins TRBV7-2 to TRBJ2-1; TRBD1 matches 10 bases. The germline CDR1 and CDR2 sequences are SGHTA and FQGNSA. The CDR3 is made up of 16 amino acids. Trimming removed 6 bases from V and 6 bases from J; junction bases left unmatched: 11. The CDR3 reads CASSTIPGQGRNEQFF. The CDR3 DNA is TGTGCCAGCAGTACGATACCGGGACAGGGGCGCAATGAGCAGTTCTTC.

The chain couples TRBV2 to TRBJ2-7; TRBD2 agrees at 10 bases. Unmatched junction bases numbered 9, after V lost 4 bases and J lost 0 bases. Germline CDR1 is SNHLY and CDR2 is FYNNEI. This CDR3 is built from 17 residues. The CDR3, as DNA: TGTGCCAGCAGTGGTGATAGCGGGGGGCGCTTCTCCTACGAGCAGTACTTC. This sequence encodes CASSGDSGGRFSYEQYF.

The V and J genes are TRBV14 and TRBJ2-3; 10 bases match TRBD2. The CDR3 spans 16 residues. After removal of 2 bases from V and 3 bases from J, the junction contained 5 bases not matched to a gene. The germline CDR1 and CDR2 sequences are SGHDN and FVKESK. CDR3 residues: CASSQLSGGITDTQYF. The CDR3 DNA sequence: TGTGCCAGCAGCCAACTTAGCGGGGGGATTACAGATACGCAGTATTTT.

V usage is TRBV18 and J usage is TRBJ1-2; D is undetermined. V gave up 3 bases and J gave up 5 bases, with 7 bases separating them. Germline CDR1 is KGHSH and CDR2 is LQKENI. There are 12 residues in the CDR3. The CDR3 DNA sequence: TGTGCCAGCTCACCTGGGCAGTATGGCTACACCTTC. This gives the protein CASSPGQYGYTF.

The CDR3 DNA is TGCGCCAGCAGCTTAGCTCAAGAGACCCAGTACTTC. Translating it yields CASSLAQETQYF. The genes are TRBV5-1 and TRBJ2-5; D remains unclear. The CDR3 covers 12 residues. The germline CDR1 and CDR2 sequences are SGHRS and YFSETQ. V was trimmed by 2 bases and J by 2 bases, leaving 4 bases between them.